The T cell receptor beta chain under discussion was sequenced for a study of T-cell memory formation after mild COVID-19. Study background: TCR clusters mostly belonged to single donors.

As concerns this clonotype: Its antigen remains unidentified.

After 5'RACE with constant-segment primers, TCR alpha and TCR beta cDNA libraries carrying sample barcodes and UMIs were obtained. MiXCR, run by TCRdb on the 5' RACE reads, gives a single entry per CDR3 protein. The sample consists of about 430,000 distinct CDR3 sequences, 15% to 20% of them appearing once. The CDR3 is made up of 13 amino acids. V shed 4 bases and J shed 6 bases, with 10 bases lying between them. Germline V gene lookup returns CDR1 SGHTA and CDR2 FQGTGA. Study outcomes and limitations: From day 15 to 85, contracting clones were balanced between CD4 and CD8, whereas later expanders leaned toward CD4+.

The specimen was PBMCs or a T cell subset sorted from them (not recorded which). The TCR was taken from a man aged 18-30 years who had mild COVID-19 (a few samples of this study predate the infection). Cell type and time point are not known. This sequence joins TRBV7-3 and TRBJ2-1; no firm D call. The CDR3 coding sequence is TGTGCCAGCAGCTCCTTCGATTCCAATGAGCAGTTCTTC. The encoded protein is CASSSFDSNEQFF.